The 22 T cell receptor beta chains below all came from one sample that was sequenced in a study of graft-versus-host responses after intestinal transplantation. Here immunoSEQ multiplex PCR was the method, and the copy in TCRdb shows in-frame clones only, minus some. The table has approximately 130,000 clones, approximately 94% seen once; the top ten hold over 0.15%. Their recognized antigens are unknown. The input for sequencing was unstimulated CD4+ T cells sorted from spleen or lymph node cells, taken before intestinal transplant. The source is a human donor who received an intestinal transplant.

This chain joins TRBV4-2 and TRBJ2-7, with a weak D call TRBD2 (6 bases). V was shortened by 0 bases and J by 7 bases, with 16 bases between the two germline ends. CDR1 LGHNA and CDR2 YNFKEQ come from the germline V gene. The CDR3 contains 15 residues. The CDR3 sequence is CASSQDLLRGIEQYF. In DNA, the CDR3 is TGTGCCAGCAGCCAAGATCTTCTGCGCGGGATTGAGCAGTACTTC.

The gene calls are TRBV5-1 and TRBJ2-5, with 8 bases lining up with TRBD1. The CDR3 runs 15 residues. Germline CDR1 reads SGHRS; CDR2 reads YFSETQ. With 4 bases clipped from V and 6 bases from J, the junction kept 11 bases outside the gene matches. The CDR3 is CASSPTSGGRKTQYF. The CDR3 DNA reads as TGCGCCAGCAGCCCGACGTCAGGGGGCAGGAAGACCCAGTACTTC.

The chain employs TRBV21-1 and TRBJ1-4; the table calls TRBD1, which could not be checked here. TRBV21-1 is annotated as a pseudogene. The CDR3 runs 20 residues. CDR3 DNA sequence: TGTGCCAGCAGACTCAACCCAACTACGGAAAACAGGGGTTCTAATGAAAAACTGTTTTTT. This encodes CASRLNPTTENRGSNEKLFF.

CDR3 coding DNA: TGTGCCAGCAGCGCCTCGTGGAGGGTTGACGGGGAGCTGTTTTTT. Residues: CASSASWRVDGELFF. V is TRBV9 and J is TRBJ2-2; D is possibly TRBD2 (6 bases). The V and J ends lost 3 bases and 7 bases respectively, with 16 bases between them. This CDR3 has 15 residues. From germline, CDR1 is SGDLS and CDR2 YYNGEE.

The genes are TRBV27 and TRBJ2-1; maybe TRBD2 (5 bases). V was trimmed by 1 base and J by 5 bases, leaving 12 bases between them. Germline CDR1 reads MNHEY; CDR2 reads SMNVEV (reference sequence). CDR3 length equals 15 residues. CDR3 bases: TGTGCCAGCAGTTTATTCGGCGGGTCAGACAATGAGCAGTTCTTC. Translated, it gives CASSLFGGSDNEQFF.

This clone appeared a single time. This rearrangement joins TRBV28 to TRBJ2-1; 11 nucleotides line up with TRBD1. This CDR3 is built from 14 residues. In germline, CDR1 is MDHEN, CDR2 SYDVKM. Losses at the gene ends were 11 bases for V and 3 bases for J; bases not matched to a gene: 6. CDR3 region: CAARDRGGYNEQFF. DNA for the CDR3: TGTGCCGCCCGGGACAGGGGGGGCTACAATGAGCAGTTCTTC.

CDR3 DNA: TGTGCCAGTACTTATCGCGGGGCGGGGGGCAATCAGCCCCAGCATTTT. Translated: CASTYRGAGGNQPQHF. The genes are TRBV19 and TRBJ1-5, with a possible D match to TRBD1 (5 bases). This CDR3 is 16 amino acids long. V lost 7 bases to trimming and J lost 2 bases, with 18 bases between them. CDR1 and CDR2 (germline): LNHDA, SQIVND (reference sequence).

The chain has TRBV27 and TRBJ1-2, with 7 bases fitting TRBD1. The CDR3 spans 14 residues. Per the germline V gene, CDR1 is MNHEY and CDR2 is SMNVEV (reference sequence). The junction had 4 bases not matched to a gene; V was cut back by 4 bases and J by 2 bases. The DNA of the CDR3 is TGTGCCAGCAGTTCGTCAGGGGGGAACTATGGCTACACCTTC. This codes for CASSSSGGNYGYTF.

V usage is TRBV7-2 and J usage is TRBJ2-7, with 7 bases matching TRBD1. The CDR3 length is 15 residues. CDR1 is SGHTA, CDR2 FQGNSA, per germline. V was clipped by 4 bases and J by 0 bases; unmatched bases: 6. For the CDR3, the DNA is TGTGCCAGCAGCTCACAGACAGGGAGCTCCTACGAGCAGTACTTC. Amino acid sequence: CASSSQTGSSYEQYF.

The CDR3 protein is CASSPPGHLRRGTEAFF. The CDR3 coding sequence is TGTGCCAGCTCACCCCCGGGACACCTACGCCGGGGGACTGAAGCTTTCTTT. The chain uses TRBV18 and TRBJ1-1, with D maybe TRBD1 (6 bases). The V gene lost 3 bases and the J gene lost 5 bases, with 22 bases spanning the gap. CDR3 length: 17 residues. Germline assignment: CDR1 KGHSH and CDR2 LQKENI.

This chain links TRBV5-1 with TRBJ1-2, with TRBD1 matching over 8 bases. V dropped 0 bases and J dropped 2; count of bases not matched to a gene: 3. The CDR3 length is 15 residues. CDR1 and CDR2 from the germline V gene are SGHRS and YFSETQ. CDR3 coding DNA: TGCGCCAGCAGCTTGGAAACAGGGGGGAACTATGGCTACACCTTC. Its translation is CASSLETGGNYGYTF.

This clone was recorded only once. The chain carries TRBV6-1 and TRBJ1-5, with D hard to call. CDR1 is MNHNS and CDR2 is SASEGT in the germline V gene. The CDR3 is 14 residues long. V lost 2 bases, J lost 0 bases, and 5 bases lay in between. CDR3 sequence reads: CASSERHSNQPQHF. The CDR3, as DNA: TGTGCCAGCAGTGAACGTCATAGCAATCAGCCCCAGCATTTT.

This clone was found once. The chain employs TRBV6-5 and TRBJ1-2; no firm D call. Trimming left V 2 bases short and J 8 bases short, with 15 bases between. Germline values: CDR1 MNHEY, CDR2 SVGAGI. The CDR3 runs 14 residues. DNA for the CDR3: TGTGCCAGCAGTTACAGGGCCCTCTGGGGAGGCTACACCTTC. It codes for CASSYRALWGGYTF.

The CDR3 nucleotides are TGTGCCAGCAGTGACCCCGGCCGCAGCTCTGGAAACACCATATATTTT. Protein product: CASSDPGRSSGNTIYF. The chain couples TRBV6-1 to TRBJ1-3, with D unclear. CDR3 size: 16 residues. In germline, CDR1 is MNHNS, CDR2 SASEGT. Between the trimmed V and J ends, which lost 3 bases and 0 bases, there was a span of 12 bases.

V is TRBV11-2 and J is TRBJ1-2; perhaps TRBD1 as D (6 bases). V was clipped by 4 bases and J by 1 base, with 10 bases between them. CDR3 size: 14 residues. CDR1 and CDR2 from the germline V gene are SGHAT and FQNNGV. This chain's CDR3 is CASSSSRGNYGYTF. DNA of the CDR3: TGTGCCAGCAGCTCCAGCAGGGGTAACTATGGCTACACCTTC.

V gene TRBV10-2 combines with J gene TRBJ2-5; 7 bases match TRBD1. The germline gives CDR1 WSHSY, CDR2 SAAADI. The CDR3 totals 15 residues. Trimming at V came to 6 bases and at J to 5 bases, leaving 12 bases not matched to a gene. The CDR3 region is CASRQGEGARETQYF. For the CDR3, the DNA is TGCGCCAGCAGACAGGGTGAGGGGGCTAGGGAGACCCAGTACTTC.

The rearrangement uses TRBV2 and TRBJ1-1; 12 positions match TRBD1. The V and J ends lost 2 bases and 13 bases, in that order; junction bases with no gene match: 5. Germline CDR1 is SNHLY and CDR2 is FYNNEI. CDR3 size: 13 residues. CDR3 sequence: CASSEMGQGAFFF. The DNA of the CDR3 is TGTGCCAGCAGTGAAATGGGACAGGGGGCTTTTTTCTTT.

The chain combines TRBV30 with TRBJ1-1; D is possibly TRBD1 (6 bases). This CDR3 has 15 residues. The germline CDR1 and CDR2 sequences are GTSNPN and SVGIG (reference sequence). V lost 2 bases, J lost 3 bases, and 16 bases lay in between. CDR3 nucleotides: TGTGCCTGGAGTCCCCCCGACAGGCCCTACACTGAAGCTTTCTTT. Protein product: CAWSPPDRPYTEAFF. Full variable domain (remainder filled in from reference TRBV30 and TRBJ1-1): SQTIHQWPATLVQPVGSPLSLECTVEGTSNPNLYWYRQAAGRGLQLLFYSVGIGQISSEVPQNLSASRPQDRQFILSSKKLLLSDSGFYLCAWSPPDRPYTEAFFGQGTRLTVV.

This chain connects TRBV5-1 to TRBJ2-1; D possibly matches TRBD1 or TRBD2 (6 bases each). Per the germline V gene, CDR1 is SGHRS and CDR2 is YFSETQ. CDR3 length: 15 amino acids. V was cut by 0 bases and J by 5 bases, with 12 bases left in between. The CDR3 coding sequence is TGCGCCAGCAGCTTGGTTGACGGGGGCAACAATGAGCAGTTCTTC. Residues: CASSLVDGGNNEQFF.

V usage is TRBV15 and J usage is TRBJ2-1, with D unresolved. V shed 0 bases and J shed 7 bases, with 4 bases lying between them. Germline V gene sequence: CDR1 LNHNV, CDR2 YYDKDF (reference sequence). This CDR3 comprises 12 residues. This chain's CDR3 is CATSREWNEQFF. CDR3 coding DNA: TGTGCCACCAGCAGAGAGTGGAATGAGCAGTTCTTC.

V is TRBV7-2 and J is TRBJ2-3; D is unresolved. This CDR3 has 11 amino acids. V was trimmed by 3 bases and J by 4 bases, leaving 2 bases between them. CDR1 SGHTA and CDR2 FQGNSA come from the germline V gene. DNA for the CDR3: TGTGCCAGCAGCTTCTCAGATACGCAGTATTTT. Its protein is CASSFSDTQYF.

The chain couples TRBV6-1 to TRBJ2-1; 11 nucleotides match TRBD2. Trimming at V came to 1 base and at J to 7 bases, leaving 6 bases not matched to a gene. Per the germline V gene, CDR1 is MNHNS and CDR2 is SASEGT. CDR3 length: 16 residues. The CDR3 sequence is CASSEVLAGGFNEQFF. CDR3 DNA sequence: TGTGCCAGCAGTGAAGTTCTAGCGGGGGGTTTTAATGAGCAGTTCTTC.